This TCR beta chain was retrieved from a study of glioma-infiltrating T cells after dendritic cell vaccination. Time point defined: after dendritic cell vaccination, including at tumor progression/relapse. This clone has a handful of counts. Some clones are missing from TCRdb's copy, which holds only in-frame ones; the method was immunoSEQ multiplex PCR. The table has 100,000 or so clones, nearly 90% seen once. The receptor was derived from a human donor with glioblastoma. The sample consisted of blood, taken after dendritic cell vaccination.

CDR3 coding DNA: TGTGCCAGCAGTTCGACAGGGGGGACAGATACGCAGTATTTT. It translates to CASSSTGGTDTQYF. The chain has TRBV6-6 and TRBJ2-3, with 9 bases fitting TRBD1. The CDR3 is made up of 14 amino acids. V dropped 4 bases and J dropped 3; count of bases not matched to a gene: 2. Germline loops: CDR1 MNHNY, CDR2 SVGAGI (reference sequence).